These 6 T cell receptor beta chains came from one sample sequenced in a study of regulatory T cells in long-lasting Graves disease. Both iRepertoire HTBI primers and Arm-PCR of CDR3 regions were used to build the TCR beta libraries. TCRdb reprocessed the multiplex PCR reads with MiXCR, giving one entry per CDR3 protein. The sample holds a few hundred thousand distinct CDR3 sequences; roughly a fifth are singletons and the top ten take 12%. Time point specified: newly diagnosed GD, antithyroid drugs for less than 3 months. The TCR library was made from RNA extracted from PBMCs. The same sample was also used in a study of T cells in Graves' hyperthyroidism and ophthalmopathy.

The specimen was peripheral blood mononuclear cells (PBMCs), collected at new diagnosis, from a patient treated with antithyroid drugs. These receptors were collected from a woman aged 25 to 39 with Graves disease.

Regarding this clonotype: Given a much more abundant clone one base away, this may be a read error. The V call is TRBV12-3 or TRBV12-4, the J call TRBJ1-1; no clear D. V dropped 2 bases and J dropped 3 bases, with 7 bases sitting between them. The CDR3 consists of 13 residues. This chain's CDR3 is CASSLNKDTEAFF. DNA of the CDR3: TGTGCCAGCAGTTTAAACAAGGACACTGAAGCTTTCTTT.

In this sample, this clonotype turned up many times. The V gene is TRBV19, the J gene TRBJ2-2; D gene ambiguous. Germline V gene data show CDR1 as LNHDA and CDR2 as SQIVND (reference sequence). Deletions cut 3 bases from V and 0 bases from J, with 11 bases between. The CDR3 is 16 residues long. In DNA form, the CDR3 reads TGTGCCAGTAGTATTTCGAACAGCCCGAACACCGGGGAGCTGTTTTTT. It is translated as CASSISNSPNTGELFF.

This clonotype was recorded many times. The chain links TRBV11-2 to TRBJ1-2; D gene uncertain. CDR1 and CDR2 from the germline V gene are SGHAT and FQNNGV. The CDR3 contains 14 residues. V lost 5 bases, J lost 6 bases, and 16 bases lay in between. CDR3 coding DNA: TGTGCCAGCAGCCGATTTGGCCGGACCGATGGCTACACCTTC. Its protein product is CASSRFGRTDGYTF.

This clonotype was counted at least ten times. The V call is TRBV10-1, the J call TRBJ2-5; D is unresolved. The ends were cut back, 0 bases at V and 4 bases at J, with 3 bases in the middle. Germline V gene lookup returns CDR1 WNHNN and CDR2 SYGVQD (reference sequence). This CDR3 is 12 amino acids long. The DNA for the CDR3 is TGCGCCAGCAGTGAGTCGTTAGAGACCCAGTACTTC. Its protein product is CASSESLETQYF.

Many counts were recorded for this clonotype. This chain joins TRBV2 and TRBJ2-3, with 11 bases fitting TRBD2. CDR3 size: 13 residues. Germline V CDR1 and CDR2: SNHLY, FYNNEI. Trimming cost V 6 bases and J 9 bases; bases outside gene matches: 5. DNA of the CDR3: TGTGCCAGCAGGACTAGCGGGATGGCGACGCAGTATTTT. It translates to CASRTSGMATQYF.

On this clonotype itself: A read error is likely, as this CDR3 ends without the conserved phenylalanine or tryptophan. The chain has TRBV11-2 and TRBJ1-2; D unclear. Trimming cost V 1 base and J 4 bases, with 7 bases left between them. CDR3 length: 13 amino acids. Germline V gene lookup returns CDR1 SGHAT and CDR2 FQNNGV. DNA of the CDR3: TGTGCCAGCAGCTTAGGCACGGGCTATGGCTACACCTTA. Protein product: CASSLGTGYGYTL.